This paragraph reports one T cell receptor (beta chain). Antigen unknown. Treatment meaning: around 19 received Ad26.COV2.S at low or high dose, single or two shots; five or six received placebo; per-sample allocation not given. On day 63 after the first injection, vaccine and placebo recipients gave samples. Donation was by an adult aged 18-55 years who was in Boston. These data belong to a study of Ad26.COV2.S vaccination and SARS-CoV-2 variants. Study details: Enrollment placed the donor in the COV1001 Ad26.COV2.S trial arm.

General study findings and limits: Using TCR breadth and depth analyses may have led to underestimated total T cell responses. Reportedly, spike-specific CD8+ and CD4+ T cell responses achieved substantial breadth once vaccination had taken place.

V lost 4 bases, J lost 5 bases, and 17 bases lay in between. The germline gives CDR1 LGHDT, CDR2 YNNKEL (reference sequence). The CDR3 extends over 15 amino acids. Only in-frame clones appear in the TCRdb table, and some are missing; sequencing was by immunoSEQ multiplex PCR. The sample has hundreds of thousands of clones; around 89% are singletons. The starting material was peripheral blood, obtained in a trial of Ad26.COV2.S vaccine versus placebo. This clonotype was obtained from a person between 18 and 59 years old who received the Ad26.COV2.S COVID-19 vaccine or a placebo. The J gene is TRBJ1-2, the V gene TRBV3-1 (or the pseudogene TRBV3-2); perhaps TRBD1 as D (6 bases). The CDR3 coding sequence is TGTGCCAGCAGCCTCAGGAGACAGGAGGTGTATGGCTACACCTTC. Translation gives CASSLRRQEVYGYTF.